This T cell receptor beta chain is drawn from a study of identifying expanded T cells in peripheral blood (dated by TCRdb to about 2019). Background on the whole study: Technical replicates were generated by sequencing separate aliquots of the same genomic DNA pool, and four replicates were compared pairwise. Study-level results and caveats: The authors expected biological variance in healthy repertoires might increase further over much longer intervals such as months to years. For all healthy donors, the variance in clone template counts between approximately 2-week samples rose significantly as total template count increased. Across all healthy-donor time intervals, the beta-binomial model significantly cut both the number of clones called differentially abundant and the false-positive rate. About 1.1 differentially abundant clones were flagged by the binomial model between technical replicates, whereas about 16 and 19 were flagged over approximately two weeks and four weeks, respectively.

This clone was observed a handful of times. Its cognate antigen has yet to be identified. Base qualities are not recorded, but no much larger clone differs from it by a single base. During the collection period, no infections or other immune events were recorded for the healthy donors. Time-dependent variance in a beta-binomial model of T-cell clone differential abundance was calibrated using healthy-donor blood repertoires as a training cohort. The training cohort included around ten healthy donors, of whom 3 were female and 7 were male. An age range of roughly 25 to 65 years, with an average of 43 years, was recorded for the donors. Whole blood, obtained from a commercial supplier, was collected from each healthy donor at three time points spaced approximately two weeks apart. For immunosequencing, genomic DNA was extracted from whole blood that had not been sorted. The immunoSEQ Assay, which relies on bias-controlled multiplex PCR amplification of genomic DNA, was used to profile TCRbeta CDR3 regions. As for the authors' bioinformatics: To quantify the absolute abundance of each unique TCRbeta CDR3 region, the sequences were collapsed and filtered. Differential abundance was assessed using a binomial (Fisher-equivalent) model and a beta-binomial model in which time-dependent variance fitted from healthy donors was added. Clones with fewer than 5 combined templates were excluded, and clones with Benjamini-Hochberg FDR below 0.01 were called differentially abundant. Beta-binomial variance was modeled as a function of total template count across the two samples using the form v = (b*log(k)+a)^2. TCRdb mirrors the immuneACCESS table, restricted to in-frame sequences. Some clones are absent from its copies; in checked studies, under half trace to an unresolved V gene, and the reason for the others is unknown. Clone size and V and J calls were adopted from that table, with D and trimming inferred from the DNA. This sample has fewer than 65,000 clones in its table, and about 90% of those were observed once. The ten largest clones represent about 4.5% of the sample.

The CDR3 runs 13 residues from the cysteine to the phenylalanine. Only the CDR3 portion is preserved as DNA: 39 bases, with reading frame beginning at the first base. The junction shows trimming of 4 bases on V and 5 bases on J, and the gene matches do not reach 2 bases of it. In the germline V gene, CDR1 corresponds to LGHNA and CDR2 to YNFKEQ. Input material: blood. The TCR was taken from a person between 18 and 69 years old in good health. The sequence is built from TRBV4-2 and TRBJ1-5, and 7 junctional nucleotides match TRBD1. The DNA sequence is TGTGCCAGCAGCCTCGACAGGGATCAGCCCCAGCATTTT. Its product reads: CASSLDRDQPQHF.